This T cell receptor beta chain derives from a study of response to subunit inactivated influenza vaccine. Study-wide results and caveats: Seasonal influenza vaccination, on each occasion, was suggested by the authors to recruit few new T cells.

Each CDR3 protein is one row after TCRdb ran MiXCR on the RT-PCR reads. The data hold hundreds of thousands of distinct CDR3 sequences, with about an eighth observed a single time. This clonotype was picked up many times. No antigen is known for it. The sequence was collected from a man between 45 and 60 years old who received an inactivated influenza vaccine. The sequences come from PBMCs from blood, collected more than 35 days after vaccination.

The CDR3: CSVGATPAETQYF. In nucleotides, the CDR3 is TGCAGCGTTGGAGCCACCCCCGCTGAGACCCAGTACTTC. The chain links TRBV29-1 to TRBJ2-5; D unclear. CDR3 length: 13 amino acids. From germline, CDR1 is SQVTM and CDR2 ANQGSEA. Trimming cost V 4 bases and J 5 bases, with 14 bases left between them.